Listed below are T cell receptor beta chains from one sample, sequenced in a study of blood T cell repertoires in COVID-19. The repertoire was sequenced with immunoSEQ multiplex PCR; TCRdb's copy has only in-frame clones and lacks some. The sample includes around 97,000 clones, 87% of them seen just once. Sequences were obtained from peripheral blood. The receptor source for this set is a man aged 45-60 years in a cohort sampled during active COVID-19. Both conserved end residues are part of each CDR3. The D gene is left open where the match is weak. Size is stated for part of the rows, as once, few or many counts, or as a class when the clone is expanded.

J gene	D gene	CDR3 length	V gene	clone size	CDR3 DNA	CDR3 protein
TRBJ2-1	TRBD1	15	TRBV11-3	-	TGTGCCAGCAGCCAGACGGGACAGGGGGCAAATGAGCAGTTCTTC	CASSQTGQGANEQFF
TRBJ2-7	TRBD1	15	TRBV6-2/TRBV6-3	-	TGTGCCAGCAGCCAGGACAGGGCGGTCCCCTACGAGCAGTACTTC	CASSQDRAVPYEQYF
TRBJ2-5	-	16	TRBV7-2	-	TGTGCCAGCAGCTTAAGAGGTGGGGGCGGCCAAGAGACCCAGTACTTC	CASSLRGGGGQETQYF
TRBJ2-3	-	14	TRBV24-1	-	TGTGCCACCAGTGATTTGGGACGGGGAGGTACGCAGTATTTT	CATSDLGRGGTQYF
TRBJ2-1	TRBD1	14	TRBV7-9	-	TGTGCCAGCAGCCCCGGACAGGAAAGGGGTGAGCAGTTCTTC	CASSPGQERGEQFF
TRBJ1-4	TRBD1	13	TRBV29-1	-	TGCAGCGTTGGGACAGGGAATCGTGAAAAACTGTTTTTT	CSVGTGNREKLFF
TRBJ2-3	TRBD2	16	TRBV10-1	-	TGCGCCAGCAGTCAGGGACTAGCGGGGACCGCGGATACGCAGTATTTT	CASSQGLAGTADTQYF
TRBJ1-1	TRBD1	14	TRBV5-1	-	TGCGCCAGCAGCTCGGGACAGGACGGCGCTGAAGCTTTCTTT	CASSSGQDGAEAFF
TRBJ1-6	-	14	TRBV11-3	-	TGTGCCAGCAGCTCAGACAGGAGGAATTCACCCCTCCACTTT	CASSSDRRNSPLHF
TRBJ1-5	-	15	TRBV6-5	-	TGTGCCAGCAGTCTCACAGGGACCTTCAATCAGCCCCAGCATTTT	CASSLTGTFNQPQHF
TRBJ1-3	TRBD1	13	TRBV2	-	TGTGCCAGTCACAGGGGTCCTGGAAACACCATATATTTT	CASHRGPGNTIYF
TRBJ2-7	TRBD2	14	TRBV6-5	-	TGTGCCAGCGGCAAGCGGGGGGGTCTTTACGAGCAGTACTTC	CASGKRGGLYEQYF
TRBJ1-1	-	14	TRBV5-1	once	TGCGCCAGCAGCTTCGGCGGGGAACCTCCGGAAGCTTTCTTT	CASSFGGEPPEAFF
TRBJ2-3	TRBD2	15	TRBV11-2	-	TGTGCCAGCAGCTCCTTAGCGGGGCACACAGATACGCAGTATTTT	CASSSLAGHTDTQYF
TRBJ1-6	TRBD1	14	TRBV5-1	-	TGCGCCAGCAGCTACGGACAGGGAAATTCACCCCTCCACTTT	CASSYGQGNSPLHF
TRBJ1-5	-	13	TRBV28	-	TGTGCCAGCAGGGACACAAAATATCAGCCCCAGCATTTT	CASRDTKYQPQHF
TRBJ2-3	-	14	TRBV5-5	-	TGTGCCAGCAGCTTGGGGCAGGGTTCAGATACGCAGTATTTT	CASSLGQGSDTQYF
TRBJ2-3	TRBD2	15	TRBV5-6	-	TGTGCCAGCAGCCAGATAGCGGGGGGCACAGATACGCAGTATTTT	CASSQIAGGTDTQYF
TRBJ1-6	-	19	TRBV27	-	TGTGCCAGCAGTTATGGACAGCCAAGTTCTAGCTCCTATAATTCACCCCTCCACTTT	CASSYGQPSSSSYNSPLHF
TRBJ2-5	TRBD2	15	TRBV2	-	TGTGCCAGCAGGATAACGGGGCGGGGGAGCGAGACCCAGTACTTC	CASRITGRGSETQYF
TRBJ2-1	-	14	TRBV19	few	TGTGCCAGTAGTATAGATCATACGGTCCATGAGCAGTTCTTC	CASSIDHTVHEQFF
TRBJ1-1	-	14	TRBV6-5	-	TGTGCCAGCAGGAGCCCGGGCGGGTACACTGAAGCTTTCTTT	CASRSPGGYTEAFF
TRBJ1-5	-	18	TRBV28	-	TGTGCCAGCAGTTTAACCGGGACTGGGTTGACTGGCAATCAGCCCCAGCATTTT	CASSLTGTGLTGNQPQHF
TRBJ2-1	TRBD2	15	TRBV2	-	TGTGCCAGCCGACCCACTAGCGGGGGCTACAATGAGCAGTTCTTC	CASRPTSGGYNEQFF
TRBJ1-1	-	13	TRBV2	-	TGTGCCAGCAAGAATGGCATGAACACTGAAGCTTTCTTT	CASKNGMNTEAFF
TRBJ1-4	-	15	TRBV24-1	once	TGTGCCACCCGGGGTAATGGGAGGGGCCAGGGAAAACTGTTTTTT	CATRGNGRGQGKLFF
TRBJ1-1	TRBD1	15	TRBV6-2/TRBV6-3	-	TGTGCCAGCAGTTCCGCCGACAGGGTAGGCACTGAAGCTTTCTTT	CASSSADRVGTEAFF
TRBJ2-1	TRBD1	13	TRBV11-3	-	TGTGCCAGCAGTGGACAGGGTCCCAATGAGCAGTTCTTC	CASSGQGPNEQFF
TRBJ1-2	-	12	TRBV28	-	TGTGCCAGCACCGCGGCCTCCTCTGGCTACACCTTC	CASTAASSGYTF
TRBJ2-3	TRBD1	16	TRBV14	-	TGTGCCAGCAGCCCGACCTTGACAGGGCGGTTTCATACGCAGTATTTT	CASSPTLTGRFHTQYF
TRBJ2-1	TRBD1	15	TRBV5-1	-	TGCGCCAGCAGCGGAGGACAGGGAGGCGCCAACTCCGCGTTCTTC	CASSGGQGGANSAFF
TRBJ1-2	TRBD1	16	TRBV5-1	few	TGCGCCAGCAGCTTGGACTACAGGGGTCTGATCTCTGGCTACACCTTC	CASSLDYRGLISGYTF
TRBJ1-1	-	15	TRBV7-8	-	TGTGCCAGCAGCTTGTCTAGGGGGGGGAACACTGAAGCTTTCTTT	CASSLSRGGNTEAFF
TRBJ2-1	-	14	TRBV2	-	TGTGCCAGCGTCACGCTAGCATCCTACAATGAGCAGTTCTTC	CASVTLASYNEQFF
TRBJ2-1	TRBD1	16	TRBV11-2	once	TGTGCCAGCAGCTTCCTCGGACAGGGGGTTCACAATGAGCAGTTCTTC	CASSFLGQGVHNEQFF
TRBJ1-3	-	13	TRBV6-5	-	TGTGCCAGCAGTTATGGTGGAGGCGGCACCATATATTTT	CASSYGGGGTIYF
TRBJ2-1	TRBD1	14	TRBV5-5	medium-sized	TGTGCCAGCAGACTTCCGGGACAGGGAATTGAGCAGTTCTTC	CASRLPGQGIEQFF
TRBJ2-3	-	13	TRBV4-2	-	TGTGCCAGCAGCCAAGAACCGGTAGATACGCAGTATTTT	CASSQEPVDTQYF
TRBJ1-6	-	15	TRBV9	-	TGTGCCAGCAGCCCAGCCGGTAGGGGTAATTCACCCCTCCACTTT	CASSPAGRGNSPLHF
TRBJ2-7	TRBD2	14	TRBV4-3	-	TGCGCCAGCAGCCAGGGGGGGTCCTCCTACGAGCAGTACTTC	CASSQGGSSYEQYF
TRBJ1-5	TRBD1	15	TRBV6-5	-	TGTGCCAGCAGGAGGACCAGGGGGCCGGGTCAGCCCCAGCATTTT	CASRRTRGPGQPQHF